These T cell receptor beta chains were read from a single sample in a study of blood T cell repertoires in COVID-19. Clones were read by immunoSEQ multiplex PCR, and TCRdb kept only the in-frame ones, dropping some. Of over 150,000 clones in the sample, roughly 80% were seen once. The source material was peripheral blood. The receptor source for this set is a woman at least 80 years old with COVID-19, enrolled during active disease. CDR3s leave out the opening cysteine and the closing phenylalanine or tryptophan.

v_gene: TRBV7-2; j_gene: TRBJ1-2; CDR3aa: ASSFEGAHNGYT
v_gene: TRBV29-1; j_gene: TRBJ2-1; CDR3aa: SVARTSIAPQF
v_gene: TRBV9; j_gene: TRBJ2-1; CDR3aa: ASSVGLAVNNEQF
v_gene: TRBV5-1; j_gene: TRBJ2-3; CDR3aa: ASSGSGSSTDTQY
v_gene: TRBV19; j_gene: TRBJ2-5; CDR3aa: ASARNSQETQY
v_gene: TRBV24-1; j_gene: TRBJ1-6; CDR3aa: ATSDRRVNSPLH
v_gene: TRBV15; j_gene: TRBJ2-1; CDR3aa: ATSRRENPDEQF
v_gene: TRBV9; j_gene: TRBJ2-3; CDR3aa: ASSARPGDTQY
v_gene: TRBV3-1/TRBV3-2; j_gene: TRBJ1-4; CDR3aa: ASSRQGAVTNEKLF
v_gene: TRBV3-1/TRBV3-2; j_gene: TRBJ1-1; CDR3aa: ASSQDSGSTEAF
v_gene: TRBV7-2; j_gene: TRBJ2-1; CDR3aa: ASSLTTYNEQF
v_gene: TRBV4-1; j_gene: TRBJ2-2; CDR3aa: ASRPSEYVGAGELF
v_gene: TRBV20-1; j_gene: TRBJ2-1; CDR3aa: SASSRPSSYNEQF
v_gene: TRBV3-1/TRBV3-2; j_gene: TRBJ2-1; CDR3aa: ASGASRVESNEQF
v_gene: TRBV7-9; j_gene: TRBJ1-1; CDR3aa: ASSLVGNTEAF
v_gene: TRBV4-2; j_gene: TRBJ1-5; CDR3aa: ASSQGSERGQPQH
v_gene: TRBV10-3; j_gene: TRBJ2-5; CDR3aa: AISPRLAGGQETQY
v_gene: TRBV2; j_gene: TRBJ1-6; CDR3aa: ASRTDISPLH
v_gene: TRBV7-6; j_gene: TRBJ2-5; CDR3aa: ASSPGAGGPQETQY
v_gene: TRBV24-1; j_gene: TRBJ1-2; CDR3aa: ATARGQGGDYT
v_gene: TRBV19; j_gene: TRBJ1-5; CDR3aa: ASTPGQGSNQPQH
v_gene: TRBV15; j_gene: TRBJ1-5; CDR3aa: ATSRRWTANSNQPQH
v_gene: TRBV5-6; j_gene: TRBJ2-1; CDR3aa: ASSWTSGGNEQF
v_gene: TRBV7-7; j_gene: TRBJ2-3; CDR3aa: ASSLELLDTQY
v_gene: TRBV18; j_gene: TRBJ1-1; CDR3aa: ASSLQGNTEAF
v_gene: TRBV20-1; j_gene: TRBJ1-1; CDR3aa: RVRGNTEAF
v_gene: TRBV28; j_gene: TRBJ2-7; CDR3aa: ASSPPGYEQY
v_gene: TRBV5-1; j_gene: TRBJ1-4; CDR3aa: ASSLSGTTGEKLF
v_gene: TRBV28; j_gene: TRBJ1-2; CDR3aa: ASSVQGATGYT
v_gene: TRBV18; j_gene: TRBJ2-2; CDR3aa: ASFPLRAGELF
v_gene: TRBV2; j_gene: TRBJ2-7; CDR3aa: ASSGTATTGEQY
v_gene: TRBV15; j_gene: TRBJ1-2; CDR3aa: ATSPGYLYGYT
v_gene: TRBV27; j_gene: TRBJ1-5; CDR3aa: ASSLDGPRGHQPQH
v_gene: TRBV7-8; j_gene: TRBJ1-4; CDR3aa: ASSSPGVGNVREKLF
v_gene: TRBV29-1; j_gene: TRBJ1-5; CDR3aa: SVAPGQRNQPQH
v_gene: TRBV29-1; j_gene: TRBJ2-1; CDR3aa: SAGQGYEQF
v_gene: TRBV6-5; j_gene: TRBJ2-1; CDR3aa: ASSSWTSGRNEQF
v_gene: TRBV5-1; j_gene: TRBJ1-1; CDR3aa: ASSPTTGPMNTEAF
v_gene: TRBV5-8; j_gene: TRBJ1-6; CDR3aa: ASSLYRQDSPLH
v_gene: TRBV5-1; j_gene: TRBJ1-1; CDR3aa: ASSFRGGDTEAF
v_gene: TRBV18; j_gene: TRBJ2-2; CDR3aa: ASSPLTGSTGELF
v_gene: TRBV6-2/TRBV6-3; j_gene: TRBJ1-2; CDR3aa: ASSRDGQYYGYT
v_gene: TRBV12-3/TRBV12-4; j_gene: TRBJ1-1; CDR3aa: ASTLGQEAF
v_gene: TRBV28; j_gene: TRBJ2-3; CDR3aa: ASSNPLRASGLTDTQY
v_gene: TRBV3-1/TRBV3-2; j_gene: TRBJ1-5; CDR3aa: ASSRTGNQPQH
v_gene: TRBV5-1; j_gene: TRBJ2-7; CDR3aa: ASRITGENYEQY
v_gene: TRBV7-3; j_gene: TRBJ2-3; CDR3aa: ASSILAGFVDTQY
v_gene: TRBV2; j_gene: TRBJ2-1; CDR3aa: ASRVEGGGYNEQF
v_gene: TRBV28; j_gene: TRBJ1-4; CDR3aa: ASSSRQGSEFEKLF
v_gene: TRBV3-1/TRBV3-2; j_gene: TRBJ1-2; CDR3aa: ASSQEPGVYGYT
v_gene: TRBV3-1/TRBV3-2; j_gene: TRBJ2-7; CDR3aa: ASSPAGGYEQY
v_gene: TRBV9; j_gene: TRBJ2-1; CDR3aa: ASSGGLAVGNEQF
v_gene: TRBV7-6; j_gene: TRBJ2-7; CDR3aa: ASSLGTGTGLAGDRYSYEQY
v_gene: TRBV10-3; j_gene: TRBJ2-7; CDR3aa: AFPGGLAGLLPYEQY